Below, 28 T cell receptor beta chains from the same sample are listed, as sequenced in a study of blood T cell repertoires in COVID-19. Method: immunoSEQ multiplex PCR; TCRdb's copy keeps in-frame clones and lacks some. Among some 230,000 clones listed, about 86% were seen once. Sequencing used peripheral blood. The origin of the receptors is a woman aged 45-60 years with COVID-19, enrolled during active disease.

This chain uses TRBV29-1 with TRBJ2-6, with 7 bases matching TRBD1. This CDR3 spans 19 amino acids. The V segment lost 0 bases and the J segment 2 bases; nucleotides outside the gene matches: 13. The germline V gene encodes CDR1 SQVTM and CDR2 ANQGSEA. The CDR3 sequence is CSVEDYSGTESPGANVLTF. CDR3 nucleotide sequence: TGCAGCGTTGAAGACTACTCCGGGACAGAATCCCCTGGGGCCAACGTCCTGACTTTC.

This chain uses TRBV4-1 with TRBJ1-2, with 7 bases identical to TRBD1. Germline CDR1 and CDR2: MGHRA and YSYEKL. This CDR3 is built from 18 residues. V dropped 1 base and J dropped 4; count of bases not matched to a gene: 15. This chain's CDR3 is CASSQVGAGGETFYGYTF. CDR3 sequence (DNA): TGCGCCAGCAGCCAAGTCGGAGCAGGGGGTGAGACTTTCTATGGCTACACCTTC.

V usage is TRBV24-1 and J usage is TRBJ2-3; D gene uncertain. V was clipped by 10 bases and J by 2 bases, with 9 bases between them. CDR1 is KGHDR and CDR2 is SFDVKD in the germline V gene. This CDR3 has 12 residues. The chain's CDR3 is CATSQYTDTQYF. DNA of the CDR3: TGTGCCACTTCTCAGTACACAGATACGCAGTATTTT.

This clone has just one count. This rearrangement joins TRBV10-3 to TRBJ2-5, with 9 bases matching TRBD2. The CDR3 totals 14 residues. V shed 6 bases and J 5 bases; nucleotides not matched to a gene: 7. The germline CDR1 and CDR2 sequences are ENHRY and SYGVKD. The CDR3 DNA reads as TGTGCCATCAGGGAGCGGGGGGCTGGGGAGACCCAGTACTTC. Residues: CAIRERGAGETQYF.

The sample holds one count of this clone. CDR3 in amino acids: CASSLANTGSYEQYF. CDR3 bases: TGTGCCAGCAGCTTAGCGAACACAGGATCCTACGAGCAGTACTTC. The rearrangement uses TRBV7-2 and TRBJ2-7; D perhaps matches TRBD1 (5 bases). This CDR3 spans 15 amino acids. The germline gives CDR1 SGHTA, CDR2 FQGNSA. V was pared by 0 bases and J by 1 base, with 10 bases between.

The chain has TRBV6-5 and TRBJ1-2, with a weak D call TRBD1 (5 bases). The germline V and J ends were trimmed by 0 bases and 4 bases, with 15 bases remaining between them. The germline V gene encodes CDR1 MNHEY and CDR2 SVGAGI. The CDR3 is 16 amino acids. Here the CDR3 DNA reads TGTGCCAGCAGTTACTCACCTGGACACTCCACCTATGGCTACACCTTC. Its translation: CASSYSPGHSTYGYTF.

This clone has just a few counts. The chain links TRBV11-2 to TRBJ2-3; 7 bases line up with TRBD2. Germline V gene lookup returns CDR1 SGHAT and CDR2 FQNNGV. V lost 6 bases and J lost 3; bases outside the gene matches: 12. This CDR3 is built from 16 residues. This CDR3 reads CASRPLGQRGTDTQYF. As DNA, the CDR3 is TGTGCCAGCAGACCCTTGGGCCAGCGGGGAACAGATACGCAGTATTTT.

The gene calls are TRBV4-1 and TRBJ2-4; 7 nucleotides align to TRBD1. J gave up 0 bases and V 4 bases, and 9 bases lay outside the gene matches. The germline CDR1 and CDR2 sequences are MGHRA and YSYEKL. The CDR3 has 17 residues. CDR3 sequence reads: CASSPPGQKRAKNIQYF. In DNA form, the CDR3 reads TGCGCCAGCAGCCCGCCGGGACAGAAAAGAGCCAAAAACATTCAGTACTTC.

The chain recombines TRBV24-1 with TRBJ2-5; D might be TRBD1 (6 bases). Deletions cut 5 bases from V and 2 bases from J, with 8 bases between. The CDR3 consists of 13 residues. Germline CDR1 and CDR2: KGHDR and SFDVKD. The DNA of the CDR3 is TGTGCCACCAGTGGGACAGAACAAGAGACCCAGTACTTC. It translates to CATSGTEQETQYF.

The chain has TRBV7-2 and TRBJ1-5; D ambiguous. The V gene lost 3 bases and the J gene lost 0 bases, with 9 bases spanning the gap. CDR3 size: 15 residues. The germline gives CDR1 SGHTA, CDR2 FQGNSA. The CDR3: CASSFGQDSNQPQHF. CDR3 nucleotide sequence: TGTGCCAGCAGCTTTGGCCAGGATAGCAATCAGCCCCAGCATTTT.

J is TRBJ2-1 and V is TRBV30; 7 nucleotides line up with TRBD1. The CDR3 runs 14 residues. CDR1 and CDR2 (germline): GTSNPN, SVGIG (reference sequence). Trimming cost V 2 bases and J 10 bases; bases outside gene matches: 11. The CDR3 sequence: CAWSWPGGAREQFF. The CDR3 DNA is TGTGCCTGGAGTTGGCCAGGGGGAGCCCGGGAGCAGTTCTTC.

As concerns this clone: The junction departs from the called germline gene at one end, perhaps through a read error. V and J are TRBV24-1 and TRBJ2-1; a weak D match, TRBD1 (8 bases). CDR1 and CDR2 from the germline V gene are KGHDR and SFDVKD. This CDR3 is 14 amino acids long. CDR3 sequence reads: CATSENRDRIGTIF. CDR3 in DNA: TGTGCCACCAGTGAGAACCGGGACAGGATAGGGACTATCTTC.

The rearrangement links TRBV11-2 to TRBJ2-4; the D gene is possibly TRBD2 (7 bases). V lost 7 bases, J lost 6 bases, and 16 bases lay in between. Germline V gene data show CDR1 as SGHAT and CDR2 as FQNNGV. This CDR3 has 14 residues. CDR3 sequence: CASILGGAGNIQYF. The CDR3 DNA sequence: TGTGCCAGCATCCTAGGGGGGGCCGGAAACATTCAGTACTTC.

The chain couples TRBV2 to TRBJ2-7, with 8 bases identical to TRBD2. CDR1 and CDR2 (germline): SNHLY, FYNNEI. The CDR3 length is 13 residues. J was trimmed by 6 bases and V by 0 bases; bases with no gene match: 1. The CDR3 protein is CASSEASGVEQYF. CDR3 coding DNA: TGTGCCAGCAGTGAAGCTAGCGGGGTCGAGCAGTACTTC.

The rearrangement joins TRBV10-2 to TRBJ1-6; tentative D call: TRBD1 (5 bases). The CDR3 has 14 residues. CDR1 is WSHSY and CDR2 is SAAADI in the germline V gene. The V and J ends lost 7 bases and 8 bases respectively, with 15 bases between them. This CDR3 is CASTTPGMDSPLHF. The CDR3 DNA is TGCGCCAGCACGACCCCAGGGATGGATTCACCCCTCCACTTT.

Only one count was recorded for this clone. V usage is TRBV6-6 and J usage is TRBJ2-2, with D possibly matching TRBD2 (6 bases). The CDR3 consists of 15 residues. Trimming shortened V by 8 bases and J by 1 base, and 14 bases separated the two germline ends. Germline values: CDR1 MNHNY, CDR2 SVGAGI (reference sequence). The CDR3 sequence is CASAQAGRNTGELFF. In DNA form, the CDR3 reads TGTGCCAGCGCCCAGGCGGGGCGGAACACCGGGGAGCTGTTTTTT.

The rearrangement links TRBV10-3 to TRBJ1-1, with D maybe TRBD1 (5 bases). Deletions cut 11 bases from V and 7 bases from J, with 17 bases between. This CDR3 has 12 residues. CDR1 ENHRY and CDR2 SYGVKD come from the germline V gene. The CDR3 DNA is TGTGCCCTTGGAGCGGGGGAAGGTGAAGCTTTCTTT. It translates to CALGAGEGEAFF.

The DNA of the CDR3 is TGTGCCAGCAGCTTGAGTGCGTTTCATGGCTACACCTTC. Translated, it gives CASSLSAFHGYTF. The V gene is TRBV5-6, the J gene TRBJ1-2; the D is unclear. In germline, CDR1 is SGHDT, CDR2 YYEEEE. Trimming shortened V by 1 base and J by 6 bases, and 10 bases separated the two germline ends. The CDR3 length is 13 residues.

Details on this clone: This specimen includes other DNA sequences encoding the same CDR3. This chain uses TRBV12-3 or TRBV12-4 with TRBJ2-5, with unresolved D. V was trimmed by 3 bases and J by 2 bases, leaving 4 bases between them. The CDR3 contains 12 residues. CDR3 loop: CASSFLQETQYF. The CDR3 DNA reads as TGTGCCAGCAGTTTCCTTCAAGAGACCCAGTACTTC.

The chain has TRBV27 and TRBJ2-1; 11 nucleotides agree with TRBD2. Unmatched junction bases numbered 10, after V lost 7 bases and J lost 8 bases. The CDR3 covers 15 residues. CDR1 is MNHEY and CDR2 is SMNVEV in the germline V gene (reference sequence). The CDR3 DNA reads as TGTGCCAGCACCATTAGCGGGGGGGCAGTAGATGAGCAGTTCTTC. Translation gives CASTISGGAVDEQFF.

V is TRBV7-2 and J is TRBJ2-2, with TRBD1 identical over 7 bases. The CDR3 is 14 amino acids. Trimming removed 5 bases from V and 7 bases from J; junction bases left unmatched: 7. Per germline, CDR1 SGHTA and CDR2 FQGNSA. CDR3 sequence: CASSKDQGVGELFF. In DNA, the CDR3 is TGTGCCAGCAGCAAGGACCAGGGGGTCGGGGAGCTGTTTTTT.

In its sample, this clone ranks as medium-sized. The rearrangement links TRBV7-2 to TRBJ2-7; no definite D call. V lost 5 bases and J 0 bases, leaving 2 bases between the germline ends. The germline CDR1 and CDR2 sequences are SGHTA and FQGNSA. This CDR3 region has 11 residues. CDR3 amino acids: CASSLSYEQYF. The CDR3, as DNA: TGTGCCAGCAGCCTCTCCTACGAGCAGTACTTC.

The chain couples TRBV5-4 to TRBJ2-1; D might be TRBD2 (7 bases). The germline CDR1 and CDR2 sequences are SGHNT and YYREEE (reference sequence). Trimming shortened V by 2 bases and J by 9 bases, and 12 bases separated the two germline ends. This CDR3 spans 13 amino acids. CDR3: CASSFGGRGEQFF. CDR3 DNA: TGTGCCAGCAGCTTCGGGGGGCGAGGTGAGCAGTTCTTC.

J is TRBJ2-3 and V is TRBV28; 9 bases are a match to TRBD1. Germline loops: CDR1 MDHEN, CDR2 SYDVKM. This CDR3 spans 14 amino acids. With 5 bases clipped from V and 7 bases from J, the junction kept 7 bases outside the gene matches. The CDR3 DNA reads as TGTGCCAGCAGTCCGGGACAGGGATCCTATACGCAGTATTTT. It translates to CASSPGQGSYTQYF.

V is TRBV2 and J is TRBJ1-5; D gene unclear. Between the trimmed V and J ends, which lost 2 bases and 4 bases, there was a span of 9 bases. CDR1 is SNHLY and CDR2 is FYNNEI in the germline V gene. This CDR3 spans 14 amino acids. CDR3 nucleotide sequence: TGTGCCAGCAGTGAACATGAGTTAAATCAGCCCCAGCATTTT. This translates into CASSEHELNQPQHF.

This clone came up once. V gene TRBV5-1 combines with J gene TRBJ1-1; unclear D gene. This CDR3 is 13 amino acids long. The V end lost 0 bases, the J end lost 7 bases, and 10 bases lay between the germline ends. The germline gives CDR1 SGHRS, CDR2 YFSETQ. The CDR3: CASSLGALGEAFF. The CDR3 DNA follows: TGCGCCAGCAGCTTGGGGGCGCTCGGTGAAGCTTTCTTT.

The DNA for the CDR3 is TGTGCCAGCAGTTACAGACTATATGAAAAACTGTTTTTT. It is translated as CASSYRLYEKLFF. The chain joins TRBV6-2 or TRBV6-3 to TRBJ1-4; no clear D. The germline V gene has CDR1 MNHEY and CDR2 SVGEGT. The CDR3 runs to 13 residues. V gave up 2 bases and J gave up 6 bases, with 7 bases separating them.

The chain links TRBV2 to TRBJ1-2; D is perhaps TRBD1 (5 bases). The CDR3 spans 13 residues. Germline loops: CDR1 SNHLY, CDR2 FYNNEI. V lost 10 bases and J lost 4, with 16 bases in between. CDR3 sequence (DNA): TGTGCCACCTCGCCGACAGAAGTCTATGGCTACACCTTC. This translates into CATSPTEVYGYTF.